The clone carrying this TCR beta chain was counted many times. CDR3 length: 17 residues. In germline, CDR1 is MNHEY, CDR2 SVGAGI. With V trimmed by 0 bases and J by 2 bases, 7 bases remained unmatched. This sample is part of a study of T-cell reconstitution after alpha-beta-depleted transplantation in children. A library of TCRbeta sequences, prepared with unique molecular identifiers, was generated. Each CDR3 protein is one row after TCRdb ran MiXCR on the PCR reads. The sample consists of hundreds of thousands of distinct CDR3 sequences, roughly a tenth of them appearing once. This TCR came from a child younger than two with acute myeloid leukemia, due to receive a stem cell transplant. The sequencing here drew on PBMCs, taken before TCRalphabeta/CD19-depleted stem cell transplant. This chain uses TRBV6-5 with TRBJ2-1, with TRBD2 matching 7 bases. This chain's CDR3 is CASSYSQGGRPYNEQFF. The CDR3 DNA reads TGTGCCAGCAGTTACTCTCAGGGAGGGAGGCCCTACAATGAGCAGTTCTTC.